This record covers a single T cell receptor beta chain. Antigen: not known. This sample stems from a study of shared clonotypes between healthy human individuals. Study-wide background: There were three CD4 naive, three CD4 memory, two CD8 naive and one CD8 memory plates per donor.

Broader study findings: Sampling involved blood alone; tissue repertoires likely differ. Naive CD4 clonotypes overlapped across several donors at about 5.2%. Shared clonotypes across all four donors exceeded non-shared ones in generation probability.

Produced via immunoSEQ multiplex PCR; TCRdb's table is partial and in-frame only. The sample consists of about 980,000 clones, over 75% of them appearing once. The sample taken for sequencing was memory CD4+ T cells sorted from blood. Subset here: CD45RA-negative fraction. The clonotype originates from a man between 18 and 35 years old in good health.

For the CDR3, the DNA is TGCGCCAGCAGTGGCTCAGATACGCAGTATTTT. It translates to CASSGSDTQYF. V is TRBV10-1 and J is TRBJ2-3; unclear D gene. The CDR3 is 11 amino acids. CDR1 WNHNN and CDR2 SYGVQD come from the germline V gene (reference sequence). Trimming cost V 4 bases and J 4 bases, with 3 bases left between them.